This T cell receptor (beta chain) was sequenced in a study of Graves' ophthalmopathy and Graves' hyperthyroidism. Moderate-to-severe activity, CAS ≥3, NOSPECS ≥4 and duration under 3 months were recorded for donors with ophthalmopathy. The starting material, about 9.5 ml of fresh peripheral blood, provided the PBMCs. Researchers took RNA transcripts and amplified TCR beta CDR3 regions from them. The authors performed first-round RT-PCR with HTBI primers and then a second-round multiplex PCR. Each CDR3 protein is one row after TCRdb ran MiXCR on the multiplex PCR reads. This sample has about 740,000 distinct CDR3 sequences, with roughly 41% found just once. V was pared by 4 bases and J by 11 bases, with 12 bases between. The CDR3 has 12 amino acids. Germline CDR1 and CDR2: MGHDK and SYGVNS. This clonotype showed up just a few times.

The gene calls are TRBV25-1 and TRBJ2-1; a weak D match, TRBD1 (5 bases). The TCR was taken from an adult man with Graves' ophthalmopathy. The sequencing input was peripheral blood. For the CDR3, the DNA is TGTGCCAGCAGTGTTACAGGAGAAAAGCAGTTCTTC. As protein: CASSVTGEKQFF.